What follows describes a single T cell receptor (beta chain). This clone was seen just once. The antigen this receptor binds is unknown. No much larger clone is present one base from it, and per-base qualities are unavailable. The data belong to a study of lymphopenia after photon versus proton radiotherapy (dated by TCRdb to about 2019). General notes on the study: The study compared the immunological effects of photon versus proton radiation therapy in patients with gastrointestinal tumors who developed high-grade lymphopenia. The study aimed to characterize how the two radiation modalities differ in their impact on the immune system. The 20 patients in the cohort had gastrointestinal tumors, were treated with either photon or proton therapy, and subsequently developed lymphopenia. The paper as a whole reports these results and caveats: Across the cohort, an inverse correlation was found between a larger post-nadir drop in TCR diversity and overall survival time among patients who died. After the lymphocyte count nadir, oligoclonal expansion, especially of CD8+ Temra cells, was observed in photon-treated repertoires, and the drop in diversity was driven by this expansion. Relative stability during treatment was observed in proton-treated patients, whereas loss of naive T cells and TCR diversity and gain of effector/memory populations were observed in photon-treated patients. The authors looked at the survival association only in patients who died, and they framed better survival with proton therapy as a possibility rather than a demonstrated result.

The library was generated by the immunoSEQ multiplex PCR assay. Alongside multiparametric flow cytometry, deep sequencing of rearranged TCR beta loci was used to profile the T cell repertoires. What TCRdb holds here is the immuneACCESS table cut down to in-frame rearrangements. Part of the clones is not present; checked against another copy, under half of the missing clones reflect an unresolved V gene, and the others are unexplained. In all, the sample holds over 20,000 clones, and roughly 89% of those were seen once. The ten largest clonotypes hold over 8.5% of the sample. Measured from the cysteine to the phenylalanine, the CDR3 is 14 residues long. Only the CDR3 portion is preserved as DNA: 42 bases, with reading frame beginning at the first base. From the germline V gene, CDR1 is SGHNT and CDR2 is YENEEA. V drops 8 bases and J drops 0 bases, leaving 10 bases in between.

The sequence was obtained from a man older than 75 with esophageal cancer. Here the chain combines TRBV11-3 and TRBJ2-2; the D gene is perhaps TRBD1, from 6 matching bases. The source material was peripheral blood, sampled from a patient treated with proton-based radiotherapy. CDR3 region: CASRTDPNTGELFF. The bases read TGTGCCAGCCGGACAGATCCGAACACCGGGGAGCTGTTTTTT. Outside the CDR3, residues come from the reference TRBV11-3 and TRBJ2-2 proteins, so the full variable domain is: EAGVVQSPRYKIIEKKQPVAFWCNPISGHNTLYWYLQNLGQGPELLIRYENEEAVDDSQLPKDRFSAERLKGVDSTLKIQPAELGDSAVYLCASRTDPNTGELFFGEGSRLTVL.